This TCR beta chain derives from a study of shared clonotypes between healthy human individuals. This CDR3 has 18 amino acids. Trimming removed 1 base from V and 5 bases from J, with 23 bases in between. CDR1 is LGHNA, CDR2 YSLEER, per germline. Remarks on this clone: The target antigen is unknown.

Overall study findings and caveats: Measured sharing among donors was expected to vary with sequencing depth.

Each replicate PCR on the sorted subsets used approximately 200 ng DNA (around 31,000 T cell genomes). Measured with immunoSEQ multiplex PCR; TCRdb has only the in-frame clones, and not every one. Among millions of clones listed, more than 80% were seen once. Sequencing was performed on naive CD4+ T cells sorted from blood. Documented subset: CD45RA+ positively selected. This clonotype was sampled from a man aged 18 to 29 in good health. The V call is TRBV4-3, the J call TRBJ2-5, with D perhaps matching TRBD1 or TRBD2 (5 bases each). For the CDR3, the DNA is TGCGCCAGCAGCCAAGCAGGATATGGGGGAGTAGGCTGGGAGACCCAGTACTTC. Encoded protein: CASSQAGYGGVGWETQYF.